This note documents a single T cell receptor (beta chain) sequence. The data belong to a study of T cell clones after liver transplantation. TCRdb's copy holds only in-frame clones and misses some; the assay was immunoSEQ multiplex PCR. The data hold tens of thousands of clones, with around 94% observed a single time. This receptor was identified in a human patient who received a liver transplant. Some of the T cells might come from the graft donor. The source was CD8+ T cells from blood, collected 12 months after liver transplant.

CDR3 in DNA: TGTGCCAGCAGTTTAGGGGCGGGATCCCCCTACGAGCAGTACTTC. Translated: CASSLGAGSPYEQYF. The chain couples TRBV27 to TRBJ2-7; tentative D call: TRBD2 (6 bases). CDR3 length equals 15 residues. In germline, CDR1 is MNHEY, CDR2 SMNVEV (reference sequence). V was trimmed by 2 bases and J by 2 bases, leaving 13 bases between them.